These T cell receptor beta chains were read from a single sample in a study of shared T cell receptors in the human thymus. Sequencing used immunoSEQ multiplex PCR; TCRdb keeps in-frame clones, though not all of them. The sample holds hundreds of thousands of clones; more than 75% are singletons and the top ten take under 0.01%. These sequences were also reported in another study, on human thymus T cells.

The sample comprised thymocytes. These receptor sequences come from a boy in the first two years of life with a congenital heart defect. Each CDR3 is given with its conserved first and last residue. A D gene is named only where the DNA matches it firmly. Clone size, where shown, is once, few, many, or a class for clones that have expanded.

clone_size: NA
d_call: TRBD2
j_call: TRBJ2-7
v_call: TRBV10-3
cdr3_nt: TGTGCCATCAGGCGGACTAGCGGGAGGCCCTACGAGCAGTACTTC
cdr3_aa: CAIRRTSGRPYEQYF

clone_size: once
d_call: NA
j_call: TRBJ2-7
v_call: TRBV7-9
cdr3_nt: TGTGCCAGCAGCCCGAAGCCAAGGGGCACAGACTACGAGCAGTACTTC
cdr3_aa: CASSPKPRGTDYEQYF

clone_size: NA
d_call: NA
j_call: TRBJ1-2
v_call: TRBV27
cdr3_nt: TGTGCCAGCAGCAGACTCAGGGGAGACTATGGCTACACCTTC
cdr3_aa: CASSRLRGDYGYTF

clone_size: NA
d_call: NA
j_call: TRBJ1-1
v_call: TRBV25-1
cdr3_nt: TGTGCCAGCAGCCGAGGTCGGGGCACTGAAGCTTTCTTT
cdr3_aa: CASSRGRGTEAFF

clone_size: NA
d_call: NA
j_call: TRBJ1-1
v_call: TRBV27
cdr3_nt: TGTGCCAGCAGGGGGCAGGCTTTCTTT
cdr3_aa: CASRGQAFF

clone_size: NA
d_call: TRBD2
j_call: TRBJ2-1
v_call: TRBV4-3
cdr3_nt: TGCGCCAGCAGCCCTCTAGCGGGAGGGCCCTACAATGAGCAGTTCTTC
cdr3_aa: CASSPLAGGPYNEQFF

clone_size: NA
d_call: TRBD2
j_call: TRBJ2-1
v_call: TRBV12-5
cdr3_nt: TGTACTAGTGCCCCCCTGGCGGGAGCCTACAATGAGCAGTTCTTC
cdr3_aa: CTSAPLAGAYNEQFF

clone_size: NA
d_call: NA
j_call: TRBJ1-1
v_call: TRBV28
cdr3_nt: TGTGCCAGCAGGGCGGTGAAGAACACTGAAGCTTTCTTT
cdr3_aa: CASRAVKNTEAFF

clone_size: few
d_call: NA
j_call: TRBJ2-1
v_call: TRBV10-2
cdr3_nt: TGCGCCAGCTGGAAAAGACAGTCCTACAATGAGCAGTTCTTC
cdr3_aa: CASWKRQSYNEQFF

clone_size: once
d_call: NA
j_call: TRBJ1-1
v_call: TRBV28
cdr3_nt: TGTGCCAGCAGTTTATGCATTACCCACCAGGGCGGCACTGAAGCTTTCTTT
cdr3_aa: CASSLCITHQGGTEAFF